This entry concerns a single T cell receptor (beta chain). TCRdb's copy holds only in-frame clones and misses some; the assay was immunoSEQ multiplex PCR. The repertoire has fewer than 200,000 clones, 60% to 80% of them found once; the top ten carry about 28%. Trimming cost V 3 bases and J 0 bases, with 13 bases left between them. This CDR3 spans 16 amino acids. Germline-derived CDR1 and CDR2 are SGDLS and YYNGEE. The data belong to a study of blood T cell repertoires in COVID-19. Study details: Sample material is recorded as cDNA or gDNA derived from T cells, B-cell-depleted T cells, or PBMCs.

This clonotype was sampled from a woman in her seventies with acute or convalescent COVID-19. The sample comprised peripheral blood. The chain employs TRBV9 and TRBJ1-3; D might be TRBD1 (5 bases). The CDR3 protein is CASSARGGSSGNTIYF. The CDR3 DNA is TGTGCCAGCAGCGCCCGGGGGGGGAGCTCTGGAAACACCATATATTTT.